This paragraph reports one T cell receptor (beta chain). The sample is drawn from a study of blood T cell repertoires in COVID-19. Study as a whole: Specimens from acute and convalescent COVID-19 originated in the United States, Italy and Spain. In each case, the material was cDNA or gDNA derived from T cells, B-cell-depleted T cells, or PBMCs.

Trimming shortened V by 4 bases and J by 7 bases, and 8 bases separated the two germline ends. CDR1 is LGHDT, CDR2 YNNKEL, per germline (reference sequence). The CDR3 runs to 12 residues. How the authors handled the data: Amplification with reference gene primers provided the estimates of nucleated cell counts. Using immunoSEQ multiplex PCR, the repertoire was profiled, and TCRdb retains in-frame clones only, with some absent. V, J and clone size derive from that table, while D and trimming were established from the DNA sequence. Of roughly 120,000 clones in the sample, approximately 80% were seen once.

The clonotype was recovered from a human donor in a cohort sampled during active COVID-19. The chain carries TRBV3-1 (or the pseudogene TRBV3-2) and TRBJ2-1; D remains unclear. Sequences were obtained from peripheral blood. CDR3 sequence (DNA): TGTGCCAGCAGCCGAGGTGGGAATGAGCAGTTCTTC. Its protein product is CASSRGGNEQFF.